The next 4 T cell receptor beta chains were all read from a single sample in a study of blood T cells in healthy people across ages. Through a sample-barcoded 5' primer and a J-beta primer mix, a second PCR was run for 7 to 11 cycles. MiXCR was run by TCRdb on the 5' RACE reads, yielding one entry per CDR3 protein. The table includes approximately 400,000 distinct CDR3 sequences, approximately 52% detected once. The specimen was blood. These receptors came from a man aged 55 to 70 in good health.

Points on this clonotype: A much larger clone lies a single base off, so this may be a read error. The V call is TRBV7-2, the J call TRBJ2-1, with TRBD2 matching over 7 bases. The CDR3 is 15 amino acids. V shed 0 bases, J shed 6 bases, and the junction held 5 bases outside the gene matches. In germline, CDR1 is SGHTA, CDR2 FQGNSA. The CDR3 nucleotides are TGTGCCAGCAGCTTAGCACGAGCGGGGTTCAATGAGCAGTTCTTC. Translation: CASSLARAGFNEQFF.

J is TRBJ2-7 and V is TRBV18; 10 positions match TRBD2. The J call could be wrong; TRBJ2-5 is a better fit for the DNA end. CDR3 length: 16 residues. CDR1 is KGHSH, CDR2 LQKENI, per germline. DNA for the CDR3: TGTGCCAGCTCACTTCAGCGGGGGGGCTCCCTGGAGACCCAGTACTTC. Translation: CASSLQRGGSLETQYF.

This clonotype was observed a handful of times. V usage is TRBV6-4 and J usage is TRBJ2-1; D is possibly TRBD2 (5 bases). V was trimmed by 2 bases and J by 9 bases, leaving 17 bases between them. This CDR3 comprises 15 residues. CDR1 MRHNA and CDR2 SNTAGT come from the germline V gene. For the CDR3, the DNA is TGTGCCAGCAGTGACATCGCAGGCGGGCGGGCTGAGCAGTTCTTC. The encoded protein is CASSDIAGGRAEQFF.

This clonotype was recorded a few times. The V and J genes are TRBV5-1 and TRBJ2-7; D not certain. Trimming shortened V by 0 bases and J by 5 bases, and 9 bases separated the two germline ends. Germline V gene data show CDR1 as SGHRS and CDR2 as YFSETQ. The CDR3 is 13 amino acids. The DNA for the CDR3 is TGCGCCAGCAGCTTGGCCTCGGGTGACGAGCAGTACTTC. It specifies CASSLASGDEQYF.